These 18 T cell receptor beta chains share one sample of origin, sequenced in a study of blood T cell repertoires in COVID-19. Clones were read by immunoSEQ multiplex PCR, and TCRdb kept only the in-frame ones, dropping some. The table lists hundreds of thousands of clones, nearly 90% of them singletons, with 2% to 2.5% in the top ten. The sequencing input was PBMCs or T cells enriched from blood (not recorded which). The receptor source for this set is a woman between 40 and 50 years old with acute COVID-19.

CDR3 loop: CASSIFGGANTGELFF. The CDR3 region has the DNA TGTGCCAGTAGTATCTTCGGGGGGGCGAACACCGGGGAGCTGTTTTTT. The rearrangement uses TRBV19 and TRBJ2-2; 8 nucleotides line up with TRBD2. Germline V gene data show CDR1 as LNHDA and CDR2 as SQIVND (reference sequence). The CDR3 contains 16 residues. V gave up 3 bases and J gave up 0 bases; unmatched junction bases: 3.

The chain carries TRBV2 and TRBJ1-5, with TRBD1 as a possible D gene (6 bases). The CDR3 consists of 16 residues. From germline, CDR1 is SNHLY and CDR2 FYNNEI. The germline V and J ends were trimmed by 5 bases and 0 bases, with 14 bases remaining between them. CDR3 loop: CASSRDRTHSNQPQHF. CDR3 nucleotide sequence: TGTGCCAGCAGTCGAGACAGGACACATAGCAATCAGCCCCAGCATTTT.

The CDR3 here is CASSVASSYEQYF. The CDR3 nucleotides read TGTGCCAGTAGTGTCGCGAGCTCCTACGAGCAGTACTTC. The chain employs TRBV19 and TRBJ2-7; no clear D gene. There are 13 residues in the CDR3. The germline V gene has CDR1 LNHDA and CDR2 SQIVND (reference sequence). The V and J ends lost 5 bases and 0 bases respectively, with 8 bases between them. Filled out from reference TRBV19 and TRBJ2-7, the complete variable domain reads DGGITQSPKYLFRKEGQNVTLSCEQNLNHDAMYWYRQDPGQGLRLIYYSQIVNDFQKGDIAEGYSVSREKKESFPLTVTSAQKNPTAFYLCASSVASSYEQYFGPGTRLTVT.

DNA for the CDR3: TGTGCCAGCAGCCAAGCCCAGTTCGGCTACACCTTC. As protein: CASSQAQFGYTF. The chain employs TRBV3-1 (or the pseudogene TRBV3-2) and TRBJ1-2; the D is unclear. The CDR3 is made up of 12 amino acids. V was cut by 1 base and J by 8 bases, with 8 bases left in between. CDR1 and CDR2 from the germline V gene are LGHDT and YNNKEL (reference sequence).

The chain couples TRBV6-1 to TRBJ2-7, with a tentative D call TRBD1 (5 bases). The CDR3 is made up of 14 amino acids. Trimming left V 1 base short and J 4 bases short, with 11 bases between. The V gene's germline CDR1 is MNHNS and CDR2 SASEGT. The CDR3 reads CASSEGGMAYEQYF. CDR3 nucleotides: TGTGCCAGCAGTGAAGGGGGCATGGCGTACGAGCAGTACTTC.

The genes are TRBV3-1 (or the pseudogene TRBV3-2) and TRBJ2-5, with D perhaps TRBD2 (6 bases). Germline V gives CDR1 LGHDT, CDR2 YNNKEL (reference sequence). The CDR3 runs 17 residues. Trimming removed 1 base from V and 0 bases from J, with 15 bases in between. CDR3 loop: CASSQGTVRDYQETQYF. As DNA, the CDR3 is TGTGCCAGCAGCCAAGGTACCGTTCGGGACTACCAAGAGACCCAGTACTTC.

CDR3 sequence: CASSNRDRVVDEQYF. In DNA form, the CDR3 reads TGTGCCAGCAGTAACCGGGACAGGGTTGTGGACGAGCAGTACTTC. The chain carries TRBV6-5 and TRBJ2-7; 9 bases line up with TRBD1. Germline CDR1 is MNHEY and CDR2 is SVGAGI. This CDR3 comprises 15 residues. Trimming removed 5 bases from V and 5 bases from J; junction bases left unmatched: 10.

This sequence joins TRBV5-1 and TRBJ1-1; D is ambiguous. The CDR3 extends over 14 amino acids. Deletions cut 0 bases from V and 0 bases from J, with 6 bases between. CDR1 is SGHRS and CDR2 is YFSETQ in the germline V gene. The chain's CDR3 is CASSLGLMNTEAFF. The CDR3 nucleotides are TGCGCCAGCAGCTTGGGACTGATGAACACTGAAGCTTTCTTT.

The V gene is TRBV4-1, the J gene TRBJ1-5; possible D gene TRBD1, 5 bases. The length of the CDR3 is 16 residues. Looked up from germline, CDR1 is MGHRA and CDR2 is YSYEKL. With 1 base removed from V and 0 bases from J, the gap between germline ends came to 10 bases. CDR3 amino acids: CASSQVWGDSNQPQHF. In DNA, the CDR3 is TGCGCCAGCAGCCAAGTCTGGGGGGATAGCAATCAGCCCCAGCATTTT.

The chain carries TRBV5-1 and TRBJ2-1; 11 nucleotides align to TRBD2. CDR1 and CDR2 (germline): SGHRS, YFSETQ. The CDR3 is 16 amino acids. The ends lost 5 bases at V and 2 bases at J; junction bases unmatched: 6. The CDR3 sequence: CASSLLAGAAYNEQFF. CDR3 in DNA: TGCGCCAGCAGTTTACTAGCGGGGGCCGCCTACAATGAGCAGTTCTTC.

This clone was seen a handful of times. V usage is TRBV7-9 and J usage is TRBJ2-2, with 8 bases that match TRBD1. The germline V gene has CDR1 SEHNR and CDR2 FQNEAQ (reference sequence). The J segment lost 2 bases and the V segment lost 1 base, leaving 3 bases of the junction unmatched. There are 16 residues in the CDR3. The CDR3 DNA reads TGTGCCAGCAGCTTAGTATCAGGGGGCAACACCGGGGAGCTGTTTTTT. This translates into CASSLVSGGNTGELFF.

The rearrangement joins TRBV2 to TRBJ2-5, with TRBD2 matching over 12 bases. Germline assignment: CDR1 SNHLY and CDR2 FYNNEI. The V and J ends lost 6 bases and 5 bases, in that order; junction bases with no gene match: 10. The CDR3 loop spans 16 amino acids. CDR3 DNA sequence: TGTGCCAGCAGGACCGGGACTAGCGGGTTTTCTGAGACCCAGTACTTC. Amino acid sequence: CASRTGTSGFSETQYF. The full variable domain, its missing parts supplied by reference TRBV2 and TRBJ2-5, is EPEVTQTPSHQVTQMGQEVILRCVPISNHLYFYWYRQILGQKVEFLVSFYNNEISEKSEIFDDQFSVERPDGSNFTLKIRSTKLEDSAMYFCASRTGTSGFSETQYFGPGTRLLVL.

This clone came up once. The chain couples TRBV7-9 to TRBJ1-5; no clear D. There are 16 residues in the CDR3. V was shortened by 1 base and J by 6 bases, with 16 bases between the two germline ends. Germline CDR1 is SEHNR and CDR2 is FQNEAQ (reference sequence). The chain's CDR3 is CASSLGFGNQSQPQHF. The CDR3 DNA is TGTGCCAGCAGCTTAGGGTTCGGGAATCAGAGTCAGCCCCAGCATTTT. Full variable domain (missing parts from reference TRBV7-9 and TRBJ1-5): DTGVSQNPRHKITKRGQNVTFRCDPISEHNRLYWYRQTLGQGPEFLTYFQNEAQLEKSRLLSDRFSAERPKGSFSTLEIQRTEQGDSAMYLCASSLGFGNQSQPQHFGDGTRLSIL.

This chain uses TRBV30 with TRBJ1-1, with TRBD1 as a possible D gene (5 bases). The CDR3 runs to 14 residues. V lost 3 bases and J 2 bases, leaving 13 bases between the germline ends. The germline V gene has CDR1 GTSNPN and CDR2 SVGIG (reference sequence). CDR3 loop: CAWSGGRSNTEAFF. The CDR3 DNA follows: TGTGCCTGGAGCGGGGGGAGGAGTAACACTGAAGCTTTCTTT.

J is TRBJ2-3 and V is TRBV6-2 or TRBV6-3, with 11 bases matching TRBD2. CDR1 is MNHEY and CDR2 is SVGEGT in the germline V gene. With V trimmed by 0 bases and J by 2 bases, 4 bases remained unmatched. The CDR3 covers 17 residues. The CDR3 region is CASSYSRLAGYTDTQYF. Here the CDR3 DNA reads TGTGCCAGCAGTTACTCGAGACTAGCGGGGTACACAGATACGCAGTATTTT.

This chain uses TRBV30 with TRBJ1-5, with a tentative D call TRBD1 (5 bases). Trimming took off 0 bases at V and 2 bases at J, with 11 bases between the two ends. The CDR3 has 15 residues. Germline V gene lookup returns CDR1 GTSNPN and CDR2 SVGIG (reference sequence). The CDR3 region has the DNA TGTGCCTGGAGTGTAGGGGATCTGGGCAATCAGCCCCAGCATTTT. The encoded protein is CAWSVGDLGNQPQHF.

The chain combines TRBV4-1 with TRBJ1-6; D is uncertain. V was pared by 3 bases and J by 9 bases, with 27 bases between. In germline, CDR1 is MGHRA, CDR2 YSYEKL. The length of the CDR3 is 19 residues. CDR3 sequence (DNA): TGCGCCAGCAGCCAGTCAACCCGCGCCTCGAAGGAGGTTATTTCACCCCTCCACTTT. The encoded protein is CASSQSTRASKEVISPLHF.

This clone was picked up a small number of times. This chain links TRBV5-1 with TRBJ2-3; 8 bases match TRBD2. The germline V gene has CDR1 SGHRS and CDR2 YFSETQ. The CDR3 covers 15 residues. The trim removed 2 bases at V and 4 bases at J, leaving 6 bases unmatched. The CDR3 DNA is TGCGCCAGCAGCTTTGAGCGGGGGATCGCAGATACGCAGTATTTT. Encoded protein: CASSFERGIADTQYF.